The following is a TCR beta chain sequence with its context. Its antigen is unidentified. This entry belongs to a study of T cells in Graves' hyperthyroidism and ophthalmopathy. Amplification targeted TCR beta CDR3 regions from RNA transcripts. Using the HTBI primer set, a first-round RT-PCR was run on the TCR CDR3. TCRdb re-called the multiplex PCR reads through MiXCR, storing one row per CDR3 protein. The sample lists more than 500,000 distinct CDR3 sequences; roughly 16% were seen once. The cohort's ophthalmopathy patients, a group with duration under 3 months, had a Clinical Activity Score of at least 3 and a NOSPECS grade of at least 4. Each diagnosis drew on symptoms, thyroxine, TRAb, thyroid ultrasound and orbital computed tomography findings. PBMCs came from roughly 10 ml fresh peripheral blood. Notes on the study in general: Ophthalmopathy and stable hyperthyroidism were separated by a 13 V-J model.

This clonotype was obtained from a woman in her thirties with Graves' ophthalmopathy. The sample taken for sequencing was blood.

The CDR3 protein is CAISEQGGNQPQHF. The CDR3 nucleotides read TGTGCCATCAGTGAACAAGGGGGGAATCAGCCCCAGCATTTT. The chain joins TRBV10-3 to TRBJ1-5; D may be TRBD1 (6 bases). Looked up from germline, CDR1 is ENHRY and CDR2 is SYGVKD. The CDR3 extends over 14 amino acids. Trimming took off 3 bases at V and 4 bases at J, with 10 bases between the two ends.